This T cell receptor beta chain was identified in a study of T cell responses to AZD1222 COVID-19 vaccine. Study-level points and caveats: The donor group comprised mostly white British people and more females; the analysis possibly underestimated clonal diversity. Baseline serostatus was positive in only a handful of AZD1222 recipients. Of spike-specific TCRs, nearly half reportedly target regions left unmutated in variants. CD4 TCRs linked to vaccination spanned spike, dominating at 160-218 and 743-854.

Looked up from germline, CDR1 is PRHDT and CDR2 is FYEKMQ (reference sequence). The CDR3 contains 16 residues. Deletions cut 4 bases from V and 0 bases from J, with 13 bases between. Clones were read by immunoSEQ multiplex PCR, and TCRdb kept only the in-frame ones, dropping some. The repertoire has about 86,000 clones, approximately 89% of them found once; the top ten carry 5.3%. Of note for this clone: What it recognizes is unknown.

Source: peripheral blood, taken 28 days after the second AZD1222 dose. V and J are TRBV13 and TRBJ1-3; tentative D call: TRBD1 (6 bases). The TCR comes from an adult who received the AZD1222 COVID-19 vaccine. The CDR3 nucleotides read TGTGCCAGCAGCTCCTGGACAGCGAGCTCTGGAAACACCATATATTTT. Amino acids: CASSSWTASSGNTIYF.